Following are 12 T cell receptor beta chains from one sample sequenced in a study of cytomegalovirus exposure and HLA in healthy donors. The PCR had 60 Vbeta and 13 Jbeta primers. The assay was immunoSEQ multiplex PCR, and TCRdb's table has in-frame clones only and misses some. Found here are around 100,000 clones, roughly three fifths of them singletons; the top ten hold roughly 3.9%. Sample: PBMCs. The receptors shown here come from a man aged 30 to 39 in good health and CMV-seronegative.

The chain recombines TRBV10-2 with TRBJ2-2; D remains ambiguous. Germline lookup yields CDR1 WSHSY and CDR2 SAAADI. Trimming took 3 bases from V and 0 from J, leaving 14 bases between them. The CDR3 contains 17 residues. The CDR3 sequence is CASSDDTQSTNTGELFF. As DNA, the CDR3 is TGCGCCAGCAGTGACGACACTCAATCAACGAACACCGGGGAGCTGTTTTTT.

The J gene is TRBJ2-7, the V gene TRBV15; 10 bases are a match to TRBD1. There are 18 residues in the CDR3. V dropped 0 bases and J dropped 4; count of bases not matched to a gene: 12. Germline V CDR1 and CDR2: LNHNV, YYDKDF (reference sequence). The CDR3 reads CATSRDLPGQGKGYEQYF. CDR3 bases: TGTGCCACCAGCAGAGACCTACCGGGACAGGGGAAAGGGTACGAGCAGTACTTC.

This clone was recorded a few times. CDR3 protein: CASSLGGIGYGYTF. The DNA for the CDR3 is TGTGCCAGCAGCTTGGGAGGGATAGGCTATGGCTACACCTTC. The J gene is TRBJ1-2, the V gene TRBV5-4; D is uncertain. The CDR3 is made up of 14 amino acids. The germline V gene has CDR1 SGHNT and CDR2 YYREEE (reference sequence). V was shortened by 0 bases and J by 4 bases, with 10 bases between the two germline ends.

This chain links TRBV5-1 with TRBJ2-5, with 12 bases matching TRBD2. The germline gives CDR1 SGHRS, CDR2 YFSETQ. V trimming: 0 bases; J trimming: 0 bases; junction bases outside the gene matches: 3. The CDR3 runs 17 residues. CDR3 protein: CASSLALAGGYQETQYF. DNA of the CDR3: TGCGCCAGCAGCTTGGCTCTAGCGGGAGGGTACCAAGAGACCCAGTACTTC. The variable domain in full, completed from reference TRBV5-1 and TRBJ2-5, reads KAGVTQTPRYLIKTRGQQVTLSCSPISGHRSVSWYQQTPGQGLQFLFEYFSETQRNKGNFPGRFSGRQFSNSRSEMNVSTLELGDSALYLCASSLALAGGYQETQYFGPGTRLLVL.

The chain's CDR3 is CSVPGLADNEQFF. The CDR3 DNA reads as TGCAGCGTCCCGGGACTAGCGGATAATGAGCAGTTCTTC. The chain carries TRBV29-1 and TRBJ2-1; 11 nucleotides align to TRBD2. Per germline, CDR1 SQVTM and CDR2 ANQGSEA. This CDR3 has 13 amino acids. V gave up 6 bases and J gave up 7 bases; unmatched junction bases: 5.

The rearrangement joins TRBV6-6 to TRBJ2-5; no clear D. Trimming shortened V by 8 bases and J by 7 bases, and 11 bases separated the two germline ends. The CDR3 is made up of 11 amino acids. Germline V gives CDR1 MNHNY, CDR2 SVGAGI (reference sequence). The CDR3, as DNA: TGTGCCAGCGTGCAGGCGCCGACCCAGTACTTC. Its translation: CASVQAPTQYF.

The chain is built from TRBV7-2 and TRBJ2-5; possibly TRBD2 for D (5 bases). Germline V CDR1 and CDR2: SGHTA, FQGNSA. CDR3 size: 13 residues. Trimming took 6 bases from V and 3 from J, leaving 11 bases between them. The CDR3 region is CASSFTREETQYF. The CDR3 nucleotides are TGTGCCAGCAGTTTTACTAGAGAAGAGACCCAGTACTTC.

This rearrangement joins TRBV14 to TRBJ2-7, with TRBD2 matching over 7 bases. V shed 3 bases and J 3 bases; nucleotides not matched to a gene: 8. The CDR3 spans 15 residues. The germline V gene encodes CDR1 SGHDN and CDR2 FVKESK. CDR3 sequence (DNA): TGTGCCAGCAGCCATGTCCGGGACTACTTCTACGAGCAGTACTTC. Translated: CASSHVRDYFYEQYF.

The genes are TRBV7-9 and TRBJ1-3; possible D gene TRBD1, 5 bases. V was trimmed by 3 bases and J by 4 bases, leaving 10 bases between them. Germline lookup yields CDR1 SEHNR and CDR2 FQNEAQ (reference sequence). The CDR3 totals 14 residues. For the CDR3, the DNA is TGTGCCAGCAGCTTTGCAGGGTCAGGAAACACCATATATTTT. Encoded protein: CASSFAGSGNTIYF.

The chain carries TRBV6-1 and TRBJ2-1; D may be TRBD2 (6 bases). V gave up 2 bases and J gave up 0 bases, with 11 bases separating them. The CDR3 extends over 16 amino acids. CDR1 MNHNS and CDR2 SASEGT come from the germline V gene. The CDR3, as DNA: TGTGCCAGCAGTGAAAATCCCGGGAGCTCCTACAATGAGCAGTTCTTC. Protein: CASSENPGSSYNEQFF.

The chain combines TRBV5-1 with TRBJ2-5, with D hard to call. Trimming left V 4 bases short and J 2 bases short, with 9 bases between. Germline values: CDR1 SGHRS, CDR2 YFSETQ. This CDR3 spans 13 amino acids. CDR3 in DNA: TGCGCCAGCAGCCAGGCGACACAAGAGACCCAGTACTTC. It specifies CASSQATQETQYF. Supplemented by reference TRBV5-1 and TRBJ2-5, the full variable domain reads KAGVTQTPRYLIKTRGQQVTLSCSPISGHRSVSWYQQTPGQGLQFLFEYFSETQRNKGNFPGRFSGRQFSNSRSEMNVSTLELGDSALYLCASSQATQETQYFGPGTRLLVL.

The chain has TRBV19 and TRBJ2-1, with a tentative D call TRBD2 (7 bases). V was clipped by 5 bases and J by 9 bases, with 20 bases between them. Germline V lookup: CDR1 LNHDA, CDR2 SQIVND (reference sequence). The CDR3 runs to 15 residues. CDR3 amino acids: CASSPPRGGALEQFF. In DNA form, the CDR3 reads TGTGCCAGTAGTCCCCCCCGTGGGGGGGCCCTTGAGCAGTTCTTC.